The present TCR beta chain was sequenced within a study of blood T cell repertoires in COVID-19. Measured with immunoSEQ multiplex PCR; TCRdb has only the in-frame clones, and not every one. Here the sample spans some 170,000 clones, about 85% being singletons. The ends were cut back, 3 bases at V and 3 bases at J, with 8 bases in the middle. CDR1 and CDR2 (germline): MGHDK, SYGVNS. The CDR3 is 13 amino acids. Sequenced material: PBMCs or T cells enriched from blood (not recorded which). This rearrangement joins TRBV25-1 to TRBJ2-5; D perhaps matches TRBD1 (6 bases). This clonotype originated in a man aged 35-49 years who had recovered from COVID-19. CDR3 sequence (DNA): TGTGCCAGCAGTGAGGCAGGGGAAGAGACCCAGTACTTC. This encodes CASSEAGEETQYF.